This record looks at one T cell receptor beta chain sequence and its context. Its target is not known. Its ends do not fully match the called genes, so a read error is possible. The record originates from a study of T cells after yellow fever vaccination. Regarding the study as a whole: The study found a weaker secondary response that peaked faster, day 5 versus 15.

CDR1 is DFQATT and CDR2 is SNEGSKA in the germline V gene (reference sequence). This CDR3 has 14 residues. TCRdb analysed the 5' RACE reads with MiXCR anew, one entry per CDR3 protein. Here the sample spans about 430,000 distinct CDR3 sequences, about 17% being singletons. The TCR sequence derives from a man younger than 30 who received the YFV17D yellow fever vaccine. J is TRBJ2-5 and V is TRBV20-1; D perhaps matches TRBD2 (5 bases). The sequences come from PBMCs, collected before the yellow fever booster vaccination. Here the CDR3 reads CSARGPSSGETQYF. The CDR3 nucleotides read TGCAGTGCCAGAGGTCCTAGCAGTGGAGAGACCCAGTACTTC.